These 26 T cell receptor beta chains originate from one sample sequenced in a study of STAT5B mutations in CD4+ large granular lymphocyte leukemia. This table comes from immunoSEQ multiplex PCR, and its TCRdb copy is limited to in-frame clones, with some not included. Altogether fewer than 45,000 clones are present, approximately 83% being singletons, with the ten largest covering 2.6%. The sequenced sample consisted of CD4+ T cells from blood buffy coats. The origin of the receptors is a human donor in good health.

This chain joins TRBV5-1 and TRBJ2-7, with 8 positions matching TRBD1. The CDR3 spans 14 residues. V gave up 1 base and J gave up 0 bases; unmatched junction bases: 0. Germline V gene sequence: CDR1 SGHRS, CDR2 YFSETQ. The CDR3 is CASSLQGASYEQYF. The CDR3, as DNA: TGCGCCAGCAGCTTGCAGGGGGCCTCCTACGAGCAGTACTTC.

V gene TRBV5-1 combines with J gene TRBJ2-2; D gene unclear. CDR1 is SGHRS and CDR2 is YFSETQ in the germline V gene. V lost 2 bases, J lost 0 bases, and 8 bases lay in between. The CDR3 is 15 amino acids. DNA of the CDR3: TGCGCCAGCAGCTTAGAAGCGACGAACACCGGGGAGCTGTTTTTT. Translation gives CASSLEATNTGELFF.

The CDR3 DNA reads as TGTGCCAGCACGGCGGCAGGGGGCGAGTTGATGAACACTGAAGCTTTCTTT. Protein sequence: CASTAAGGELMNTEAFF. V gene TRBV21-1 combines with J gene TRBJ1-1; no check of the table's D call, TRBD1, against the DNA was made. TRBV21-1 is recorded as a pseudogene. The CDR3 has 17 residues.

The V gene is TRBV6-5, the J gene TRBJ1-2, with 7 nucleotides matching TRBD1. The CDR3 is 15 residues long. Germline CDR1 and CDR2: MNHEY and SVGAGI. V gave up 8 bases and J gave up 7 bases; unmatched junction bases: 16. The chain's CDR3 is CASWSGSQGYIGYTF. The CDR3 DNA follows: TGTGCCAGCTGGAGCGGGTCACAGGGGTACATTGGCTACACCTTC.

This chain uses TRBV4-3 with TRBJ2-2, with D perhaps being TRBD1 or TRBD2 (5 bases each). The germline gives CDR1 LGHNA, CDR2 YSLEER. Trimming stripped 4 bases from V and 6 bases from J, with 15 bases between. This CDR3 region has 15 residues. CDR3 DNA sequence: TGCGCCAGCAGCCCACCGGGACCAGATGCCGGGGAGCTGTTTTTT. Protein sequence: CASSPPGPDAGELFF.

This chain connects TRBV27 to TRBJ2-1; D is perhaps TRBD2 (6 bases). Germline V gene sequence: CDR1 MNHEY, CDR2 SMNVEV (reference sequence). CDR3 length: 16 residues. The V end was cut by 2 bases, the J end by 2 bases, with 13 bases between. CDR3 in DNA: TGTGCCAGCAGTTTAACCCGGGACTGGCCCTACAATGAGCAGTTCTTC. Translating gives CASSLTRDWPYNEQFF.

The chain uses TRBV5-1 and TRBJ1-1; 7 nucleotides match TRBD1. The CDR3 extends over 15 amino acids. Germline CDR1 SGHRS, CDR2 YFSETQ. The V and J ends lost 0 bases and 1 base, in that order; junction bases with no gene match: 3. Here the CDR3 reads CASSLGGTANTEAFF. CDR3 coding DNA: TGCGCCAGCAGCTTGGGGGGGACAGCGAACACTGAAGCTTTCTTT.

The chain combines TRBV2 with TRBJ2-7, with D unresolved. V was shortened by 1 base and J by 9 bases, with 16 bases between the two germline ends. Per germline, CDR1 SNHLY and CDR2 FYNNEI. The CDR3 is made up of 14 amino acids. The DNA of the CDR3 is TGTGCCAGCAGTGAAGTCACGGAGCTGTCCCCGCAGTACTTC. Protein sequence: CASSEVTELSPQYF.

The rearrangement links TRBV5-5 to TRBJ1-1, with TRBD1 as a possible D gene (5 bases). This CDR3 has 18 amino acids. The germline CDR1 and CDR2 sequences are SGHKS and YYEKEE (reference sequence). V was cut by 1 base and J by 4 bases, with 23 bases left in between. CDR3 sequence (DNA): TGTGCCAGCAGCTTGATTTTCAGGGATTTTATGATGAGCACTGAAGCTTTCTTT. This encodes CASSLIFRDFMMSTEAFF.

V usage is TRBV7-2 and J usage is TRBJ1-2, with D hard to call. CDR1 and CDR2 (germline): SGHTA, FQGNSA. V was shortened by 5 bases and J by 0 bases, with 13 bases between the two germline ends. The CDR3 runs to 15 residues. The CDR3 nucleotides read TGTGCCAGCAGCCCATACCGGCGAGCTAACTATGGCTACACCTTC. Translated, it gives CASSPYRRANYGYTF.

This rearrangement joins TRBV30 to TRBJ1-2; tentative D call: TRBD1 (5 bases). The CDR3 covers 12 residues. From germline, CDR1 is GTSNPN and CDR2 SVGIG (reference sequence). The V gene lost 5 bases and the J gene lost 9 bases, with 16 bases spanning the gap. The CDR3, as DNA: TGTGCCTGGGGCGGGGACGCTGGTCGCTACACCTTC. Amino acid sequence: CAWGGDAGRYTF.

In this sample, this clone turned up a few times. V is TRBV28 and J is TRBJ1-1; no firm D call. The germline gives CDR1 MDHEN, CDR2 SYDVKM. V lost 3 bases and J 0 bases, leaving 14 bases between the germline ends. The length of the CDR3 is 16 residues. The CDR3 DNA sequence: TGTGCCAGCAGTTTTGACTCGGGCAGAATGAACACTGAAGCTTTCTTT. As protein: CASSFDSGRMNTEAFF.

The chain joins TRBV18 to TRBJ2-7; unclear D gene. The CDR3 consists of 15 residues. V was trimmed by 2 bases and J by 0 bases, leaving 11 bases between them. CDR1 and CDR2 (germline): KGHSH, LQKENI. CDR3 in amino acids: CASSPLDTNSYEQYF. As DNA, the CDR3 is TGTGCCAGCTCACCATTAGACACCAACTCCTACGAGCAGTACTTC. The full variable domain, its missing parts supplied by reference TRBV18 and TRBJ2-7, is NAGVMQNPRHLVRRRGQEARLRCSPMKGHSHVYWYRQLPEEGLKFMVYLQKENIIDESGMPKERFSAEFPKEGPSILRIQQVVRGDSAAYFCASSPLDTNSYEQYFGPGTRLTVT.

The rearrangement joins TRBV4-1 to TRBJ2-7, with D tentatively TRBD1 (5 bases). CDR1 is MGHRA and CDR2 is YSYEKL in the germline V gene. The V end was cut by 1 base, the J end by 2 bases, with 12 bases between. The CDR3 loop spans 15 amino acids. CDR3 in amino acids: CASSQVSQVTYEQYF. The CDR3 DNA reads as TGCGCCAGCAGCCAAGTTTCACAGGTTACCTACGAGCAGTACTTC.

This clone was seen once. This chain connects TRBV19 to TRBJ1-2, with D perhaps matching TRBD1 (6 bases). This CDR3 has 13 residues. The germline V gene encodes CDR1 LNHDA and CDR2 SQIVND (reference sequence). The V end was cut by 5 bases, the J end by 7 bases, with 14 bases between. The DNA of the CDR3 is TGTGCCAGTAGTGGGGGGGGGCGCGGTGGCTACACCTTC. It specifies CASSGGGRGGYTF. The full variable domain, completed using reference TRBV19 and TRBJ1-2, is DGGITQSPKYLFRKEGQNVTLSCEQNLNHDAMYWYRQDPGQGLRLIYYSQIVNDFQKGDIAEGYSVSREKKESFPLTVTSAQKNPTAFYLCASSGGGRGGYTFGSGTRLTVV.

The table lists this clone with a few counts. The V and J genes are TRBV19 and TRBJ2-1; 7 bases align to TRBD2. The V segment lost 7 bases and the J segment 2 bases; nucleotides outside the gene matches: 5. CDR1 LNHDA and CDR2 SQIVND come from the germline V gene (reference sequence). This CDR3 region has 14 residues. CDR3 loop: CASIRLAAYNEQFF. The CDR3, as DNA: TGTGCCAGTATTCGGCTAGCGGCCTACAATGAGCAGTTCTTC.

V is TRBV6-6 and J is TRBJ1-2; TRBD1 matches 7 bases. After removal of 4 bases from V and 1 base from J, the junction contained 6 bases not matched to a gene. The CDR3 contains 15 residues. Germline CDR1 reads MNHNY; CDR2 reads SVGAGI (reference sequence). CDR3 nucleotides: TGTGCCAGCAGTTTAACCGGGACAGATAACTATGGCTACACCTTC. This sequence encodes CASSLTGTDNYGYTF.

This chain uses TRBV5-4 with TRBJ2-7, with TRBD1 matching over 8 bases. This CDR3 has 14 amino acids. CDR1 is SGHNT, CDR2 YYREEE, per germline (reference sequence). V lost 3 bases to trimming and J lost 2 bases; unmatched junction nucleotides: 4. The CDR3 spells CASSSRTGTYEQYF. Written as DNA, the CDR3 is TGTGCCAGCAGCTCCCGGACAGGGACCTACGAGCAGTACTTC.

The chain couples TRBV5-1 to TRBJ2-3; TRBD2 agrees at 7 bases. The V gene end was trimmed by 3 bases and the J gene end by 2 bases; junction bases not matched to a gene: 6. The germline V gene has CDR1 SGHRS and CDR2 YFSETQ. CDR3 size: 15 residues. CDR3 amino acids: CASSSTGDYTDTQYF. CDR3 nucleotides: TGCGCCAGCAGCTCCACGGGGGACTACACAGATACGCAGTATTTT.

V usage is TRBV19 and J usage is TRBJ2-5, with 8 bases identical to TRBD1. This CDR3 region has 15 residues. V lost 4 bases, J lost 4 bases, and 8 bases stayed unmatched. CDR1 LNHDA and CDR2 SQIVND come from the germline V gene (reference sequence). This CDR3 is CASSSPDRAGETQYF. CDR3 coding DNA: TGTGCCAGTAGTAGCCCGGACAGGGCAGGAGAGACCCAGTACTTC.

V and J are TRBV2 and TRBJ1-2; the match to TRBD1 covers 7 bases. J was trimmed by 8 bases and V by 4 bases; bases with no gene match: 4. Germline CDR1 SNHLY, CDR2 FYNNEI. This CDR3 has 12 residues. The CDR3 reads CASSGQGEGYTF. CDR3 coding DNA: TGTGCCAGCAGTGGACAGGGAGAAGGCTACACCTTC.

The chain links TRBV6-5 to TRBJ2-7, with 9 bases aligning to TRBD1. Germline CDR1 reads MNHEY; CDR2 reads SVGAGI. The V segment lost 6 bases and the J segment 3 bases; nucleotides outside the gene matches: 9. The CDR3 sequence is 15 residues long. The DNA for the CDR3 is TGTGCCAGCAGCGATCATGGACAGGGGTTCTACGAGCAGTACTTC. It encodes CASSDHGQGFYEQYF.

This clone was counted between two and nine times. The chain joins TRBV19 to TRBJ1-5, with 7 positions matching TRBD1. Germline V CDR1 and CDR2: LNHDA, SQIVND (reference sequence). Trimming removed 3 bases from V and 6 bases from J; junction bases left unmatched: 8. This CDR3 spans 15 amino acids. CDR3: CASSITRTGLQPQHF. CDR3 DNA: TGTGCCAGTAGTATCACCCGGACAGGTCTTCAGCCCCAGCATTTT.

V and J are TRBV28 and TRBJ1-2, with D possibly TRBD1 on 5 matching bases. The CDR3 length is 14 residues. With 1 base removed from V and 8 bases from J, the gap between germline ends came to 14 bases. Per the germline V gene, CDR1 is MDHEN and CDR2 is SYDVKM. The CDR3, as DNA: TGTGCCAGCAGTTTATCAGGGTCCTTAGGGGGCTACACCTTC. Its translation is CASSLSGSLGGYTF.

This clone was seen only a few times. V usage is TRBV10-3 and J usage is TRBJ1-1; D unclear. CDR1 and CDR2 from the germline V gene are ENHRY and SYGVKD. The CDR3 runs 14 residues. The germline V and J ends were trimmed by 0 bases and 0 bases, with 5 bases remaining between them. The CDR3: CAISESSLNTEAFF. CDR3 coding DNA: TGTGCCATCAGTGAGTCATCTTTGAACACTGAAGCTTTCTTT.

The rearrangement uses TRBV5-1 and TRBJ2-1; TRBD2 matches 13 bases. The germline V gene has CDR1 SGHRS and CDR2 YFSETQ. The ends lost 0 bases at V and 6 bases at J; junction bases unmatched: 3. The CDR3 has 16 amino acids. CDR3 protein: CASSLGTSGRVNEQFF. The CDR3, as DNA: TGCGCCAGCAGCTTGGGGACTAGCGGGAGAGTCAATGAGCAGTTCTTC.